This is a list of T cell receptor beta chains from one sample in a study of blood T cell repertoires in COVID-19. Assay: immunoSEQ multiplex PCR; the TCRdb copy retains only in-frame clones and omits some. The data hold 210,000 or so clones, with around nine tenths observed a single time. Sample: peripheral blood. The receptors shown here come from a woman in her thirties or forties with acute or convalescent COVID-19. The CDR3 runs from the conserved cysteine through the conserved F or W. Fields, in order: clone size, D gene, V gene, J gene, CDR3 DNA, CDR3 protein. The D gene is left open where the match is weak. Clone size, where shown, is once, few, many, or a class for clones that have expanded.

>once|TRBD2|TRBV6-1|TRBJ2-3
TGTGCCAGCAGAGAAGGGGTGGCGAGCGGGGGGTTTACAGATACGCAGTATTTT
CASREGVASGGFTDTQYF
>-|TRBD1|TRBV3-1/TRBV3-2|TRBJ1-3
TGTGCCAGCAGCCAAGAGGGCCAGGGGGCGAAGGCCATATATTTT
CASSQEGQGAKAIYF
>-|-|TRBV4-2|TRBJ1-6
TGTGCCAGCAGCCAAGAGGTCCTGGGGCAGGGAAGGAGTTCACCCCTCCACTTT
CASSQEVLGQGRSSPLHF
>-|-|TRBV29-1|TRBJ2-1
TGCAGCTCCGGATCAGGATCCTACAATGAGCAGTTCTTC
CSSGSGSYNEQFF
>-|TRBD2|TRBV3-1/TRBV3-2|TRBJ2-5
TGTGCCAGCAGCCATTCAAGCGGGGGGCCCAAGGGAGAGACCCAGTACTTC
CASSHSSGGPKGETQYF
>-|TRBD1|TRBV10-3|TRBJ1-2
TGTGCCACGACAGGGCGCCGTAACTATGGCTACACCTTC
CATTGRRNYGYTF
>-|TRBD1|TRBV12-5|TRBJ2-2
TGTGCTAGTGGTTTTTTAGTGAACAGGGGGAACACCGGGGAGCTGTTTTTT
CASGFLVNRGNTGELFF
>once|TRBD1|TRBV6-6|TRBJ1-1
TGTGCCAGCAGTCATGGGGGATCAAGACAGGGCCCGAACACTGAAGCTTTCTTT
CASSHGGSRQGPNTEAFF
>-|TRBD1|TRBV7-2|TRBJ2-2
TGTGCCAGCAAAGAAAGACAGGGGGTCACCGGGGAGCTGTTTTTT
CASKERQGVTGELFF
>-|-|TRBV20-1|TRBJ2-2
TGCAGTGCTAGTTGGAGGGTCTCCGGGGAGCTGTTTTTT
CSASWRVSGELFF
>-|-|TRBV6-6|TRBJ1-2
TGTGCCAGCAGTTACTCGAGGGGGGGTACTAACGGCTACACCTTC
CASSYSRGGTNGYTF
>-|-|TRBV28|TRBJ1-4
TGTGCCAGCAGTTTAACCACAAGAGAAAAACTGTTTTTT
CASSLTTREKLFF
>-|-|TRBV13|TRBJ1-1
TGTGCCAGCAGCTTAGGGCAGGGGATAACTGAAGCTTTCTTT
CASSLGQGITEAFF
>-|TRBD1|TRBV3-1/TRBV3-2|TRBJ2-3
TGTGCCAGCAGCCGTAGGGACAGGGCCACTACGCAGTATTTT
CASSRRDRATTQYF
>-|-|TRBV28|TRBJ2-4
TGTGCCAGCAGTCAAACAGGGATCCCCTCCGCCATTCAGTACTTC
CASSQTGIPSAIQYF
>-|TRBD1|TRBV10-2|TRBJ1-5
TGCGCCAGCAGGCCGCCAGCCAGGACAGGGAGGGTTAAGGGCAATCAGCCCCAGCATTTT
CASRPPARTGRVKGNQPQHF
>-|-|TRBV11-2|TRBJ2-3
TGTGCCAGCAGCTTAGTCTCAGATACGCAGTATTTT
CASSLVSDTQYF
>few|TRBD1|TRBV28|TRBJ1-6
TGTGCCAGCAGTTCCCCCGCCGGGACAGGGGCCGGAGGGGCACCCCTCCACTTT
CASSSPAGTGAGGAPLHF
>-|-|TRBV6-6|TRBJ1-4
TGTGCCAGCAGTTACTCTCGCCCCGCGTATGAAAAACTGTTTTTT
CASSYSRPAYEKLFF
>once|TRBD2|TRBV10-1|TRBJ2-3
TGCGCCAGCAGTGAGCAGCGGGGGAGCACAGATACGCAGTATTTT
CASSEQRGSTDTQYF
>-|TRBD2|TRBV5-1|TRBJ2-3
TGCGCCAGCAGCGCGGTAGCGGGGAAAAGCACAGATACGCAGTATTTT
CASSAVAGKSTDTQYF
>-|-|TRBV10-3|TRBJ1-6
TGTGCCATCAGAGACAGCCTGACCGCTTCCTATAATTCACCCCTCCACTTT
CAIRDSLTASYNSPLHF
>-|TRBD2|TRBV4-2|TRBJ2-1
TGTGCCAGCAGCAACCTAGCGGGGGGGCATAATGAGCAGTTCTTC
CASSNLAGGHNEQFF
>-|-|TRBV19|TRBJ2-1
TGTGCCAGTAGTACCACCCGGGACAATAATGAGCAGTTCTTC
CASSTTRDNNEQFF
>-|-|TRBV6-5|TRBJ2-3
TGTGCCAGCACCACGGGATTAGCCCGCACAGATACGCAGTATTTT
CASTTGLARTDTQYF
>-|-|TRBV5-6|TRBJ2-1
TGTGCCAGCAGCTTGCCGCCGGGGTCCTACAATGAGCAGTTCTTC
CASSLPPGSYNEQFF
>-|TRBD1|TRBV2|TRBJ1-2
TGTGCCAGCAGTGAAATTTTCGGGGACAGGAGCTATGGCTACACCTTC
CASSEIFGDRSYGYTF
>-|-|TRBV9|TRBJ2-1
TGTGCCAGCAGCCCCACGGGGGAAACCTACAATGAGCAGTTCTTC
CASSPTGETYNEQFF
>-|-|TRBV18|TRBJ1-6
TGTGCCAGCTCACCACAGGGGACAACAGGGACTTCACCCCTCCACTTT
CASSPQGTTGTSPLHF
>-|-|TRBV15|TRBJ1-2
TGTGCCACCAGCAGAGATCGAATTGAGGGCGATGGCTACACCTTC
CATSRDRIEGDGYTF
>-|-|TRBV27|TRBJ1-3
TGTGCCAGCAGTTTCGGGGGGCCTGGAAACACCATATATTTT
CASSFGGPGNTIYF
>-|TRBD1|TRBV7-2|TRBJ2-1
TGTGCCGCGGGGAGCCAGGGGGCTTCGTACAATGAGCAGTTCTTC
CAAGSQGASYNEQFF
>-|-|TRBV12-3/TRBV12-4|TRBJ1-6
TGTGCCAGCACCCCTGGACAGTCACCCCTCCACTTT
CASTPGQSPLHF
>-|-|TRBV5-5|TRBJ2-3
TGTGCCAGCAGCCTGGGACTGTACACAGATACGCAGTATTTT
CASSLGLYTDTQYF
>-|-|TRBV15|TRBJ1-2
TGTGCCACCAGCAGAGATTTTGGAGGCCGCGGCTACACCTTC
CATSRDFGGRGYTF
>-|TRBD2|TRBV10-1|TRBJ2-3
TGCGCCAGCAGTGACAGCGGGGGGGCAAAAGATACGCAGTATTTT
CASSDSGGAKDTQYF
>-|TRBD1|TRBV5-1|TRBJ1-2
TGCGCCAGCAGCCCCACGGGACAGGTCTCCTATGGCTACACCTTC
CASSPTGQVSYGYTF
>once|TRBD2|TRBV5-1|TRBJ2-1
TGCCCCACCACCCCCACGACGGGGGGGAGCTCCTACAATGAGCAGTTCTTC
CPTTPTTGGSSYNEQFF
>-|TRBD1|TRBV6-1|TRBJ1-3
TGTGCCAGCAGTTTGGGACAGGGAACTGGAAACACCATATATTTT
CASSLGQGTGNTIYF
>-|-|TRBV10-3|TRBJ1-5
TGTGCCATCAGCGATGTGGAGGATAGCAATCAGCCCCAGCATTTT
CAISDVEDSNQPQHF
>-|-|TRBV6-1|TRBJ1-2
TGTGCCAGCAGTGAAGCCCCGGGGAGCGAAGAACAACTTATCTATGGCTACACCTTC
CASSEAPGSEEQLIYGYTF
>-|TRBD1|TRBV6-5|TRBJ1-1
TGTGCCAGCAGAAGACAGGGTGGATTGGACACTGAAGCTTTCTTT
CASRRQGGLDTEAFF
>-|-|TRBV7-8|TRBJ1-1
TGTGCCAGCAGTTTACAGATTATGAACACTGAAGCTTTCTTT
CASSLQIMNTEAFF
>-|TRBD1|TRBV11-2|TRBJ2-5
TGTGCCAGCAGCCAGACAGGGGCGCTTATAGAGACCCAGTACTTC
CASSQTGALIETQYF
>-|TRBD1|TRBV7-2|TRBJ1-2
TGTGCCAGCAGCTACCGACAGGGGGTTGGCTACACCTTC
CASSYRQGVGYTF